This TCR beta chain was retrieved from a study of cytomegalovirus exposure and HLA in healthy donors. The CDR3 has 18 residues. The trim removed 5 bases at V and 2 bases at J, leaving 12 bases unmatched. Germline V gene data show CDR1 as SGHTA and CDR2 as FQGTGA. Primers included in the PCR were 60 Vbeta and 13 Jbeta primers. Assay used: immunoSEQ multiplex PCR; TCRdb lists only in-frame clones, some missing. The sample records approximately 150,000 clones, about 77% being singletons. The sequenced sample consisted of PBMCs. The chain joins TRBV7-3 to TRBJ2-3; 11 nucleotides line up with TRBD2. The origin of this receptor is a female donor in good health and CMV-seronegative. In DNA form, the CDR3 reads TGTGCCAGCAGCCGTGGCATAGCGGGAGGGTCAACCACAGATACGCAGTATTTT. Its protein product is CASSRGIAGGSTTDTQYF. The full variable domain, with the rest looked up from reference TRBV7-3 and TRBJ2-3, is GAGVSQTPSNKVTEKGKYVELRCDPISGHTALYWYRQSLGQGPEFLIYFQGTGAADDSGLPNDRFFAVRPEGSVSTLKIQRTERGDSAVYLCASSRGIAGGSTTDTQYFGPGTRLTVL.